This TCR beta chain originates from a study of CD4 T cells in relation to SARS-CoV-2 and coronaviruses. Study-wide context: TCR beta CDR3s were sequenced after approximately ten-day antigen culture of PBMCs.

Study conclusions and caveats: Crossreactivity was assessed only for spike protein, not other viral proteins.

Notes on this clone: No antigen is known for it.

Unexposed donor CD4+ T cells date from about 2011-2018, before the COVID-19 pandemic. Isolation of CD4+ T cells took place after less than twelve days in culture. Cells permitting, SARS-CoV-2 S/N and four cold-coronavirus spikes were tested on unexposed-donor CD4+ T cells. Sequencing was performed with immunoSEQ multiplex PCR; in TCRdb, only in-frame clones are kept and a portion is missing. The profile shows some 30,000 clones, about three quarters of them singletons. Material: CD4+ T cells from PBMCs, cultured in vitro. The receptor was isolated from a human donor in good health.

CDR3 nucleotides: TGTGCCAGCAGTGGTTTGGAGACCCAGTACTTC. Its protein is CASSGLETQYF. The chain is built from TRBV6-2 or TRBV6-3 and TRBJ2-5, with D uncertain. Trimming removed 5 bases from V and 5 bases from J, with 6 bases in between. The CDR3 is made up of 11 amino acids. CDR1 MNHEY and CDR2 SVGEGT come from the germline V gene.